These 30 T cell receptor beta chains originate from one sample sequenced in a study of T cell responses to AZD1222 COVID-19 vaccine. Only in-frame clones appear in the TCRdb table, and some are missing; sequencing was by immunoSEQ multiplex PCR. The table records more than 110,000 clones, over 85% of them present only once. The material sequenced was peripheral blood, taken on day 0 of AZD1222 vaccination. All receptors come from an adult in good health.

The chain is built from TRBV10-3 and TRBJ1-1; D is unclear. The V end lost 11 bases, the J end lost 4 bases, and 17 bases lay between the germline ends. Germline V CDR1 and CDR2: ENHRY, SYGVKD. CDR3 size: 13 residues. CDR3 residues: CASLRGWGTEAFF. The DNA for the CDR3 is TGTGCCTCATTGCGCGGATGGGGCACTGAAGCTTTCTTT.

The chain carries TRBV7-9 and TRBJ2-3; no clear D gene. The germline V gene has CDR1 SEHNR and CDR2 FQNEAQ (reference sequence). This CDR3 is 15 amino acids long. V gave up 2 bases and J gave up 0 bases, with 9 bases separating them. The CDR3 protein is CASSLTVASTDTQYF. DNA for the CDR3: TGTGCCAGCAGCTTAACGGTGGCTAGCACAGATACGCAGTATTTT.

The chain carries TRBV29-1 and TRBJ1-4; the D gene is possibly TRBD1 (5 bases). V was trimmed by 0 bases and J by 0 bases, leaving 8 bases between them. This CDR3 comprises 15 residues. From germline, CDR1 is SQVTM and CDR2 ANQGSEA. This CDR3 reads CSVEDGGATNEKLFF. Written as DNA, the CDR3 is TGCAGCGTTGAAGACGGGGGGGCAACTAATGAAAAACTGTTTTTT. The full variable domain, completed using reference TRBV29-1 and TRBJ1-4, is SAVISQKPSRDICQRGTSLTIQCQVDSQVTMMFWYRQQPGQSLTLIATANQGSEATYESGFVIDKFPISRPNLTFSTLTVSNMSPEDSSIYLCSVEDGGATNEKLFFGSGTQLSVL.

Points on this clone: A junction end diverges from the germline sequence, so it may reflect a read error. The chain recombines TRBV7-7 with TRBJ1-3, with D possibly matching TRBD1 (5 bases). The CDR3 has 15 residues. The germline gives CDR1 SSHAT, CDR2 FNYEAQ (reference sequence). The CDR3 coding sequence is TGTGCTAGCAGCCGGGACGGGAGCTCTGGAAACACCATATATTTT. Translated, it gives CASSRDGSSGNTIYF.

CDR3 DNA: TGTGCCAGCAGTTTAAAACAGGTTGGGGCGAATCAGCCCCAGCATTTT. Encoded protein: CASSLKQVGANQPQHF. This chain uses TRBV28 with TRBJ1-5; tentatively, D is TRBD1 (5 bases). This CDR3 contains 16 residues. Between the trimmed V and J ends, which lost 2 bases and 4 bases, there was a span of 15 bases. CDR1 and CDR2 from the germline V gene are MDHEN and SYDVKM.

The count of this clone is one. The CDR3 here is CSVSSQGAEQYF. CDR3 bases: TGCAGCGTTTCTTCACAGGGTGCCGAGCAGTACTTC. The V gene is TRBV29-1, the J gene TRBJ2-7, with D perhaps matching TRBD1 (6 bases). V lost 5 bases to trimming and J lost 6 bases, with 14 bases between them. The CDR3 is 12 amino acids. CDR1 and CDR2 from the germline V gene are SQVTM and ANQGSEA.

The chain has TRBV5-1 and TRBJ2-5, with 9 bases that match TRBD1. Germline trimming cut 5 bases from V and 5 bases from J; bases unmatched to any gene: 7. Germline V lookup: CDR1 SGHRS, CDR2 YFSETQ. CDR3 length: 14 residues. In DNA form, the CDR3 reads TGCGCCAGCAGGCCTACAGGGGGCGAGGAGACCCAGTACTTC. This encodes CASRPTGGEETQYF.

This sequence joins TRBV2 and TRBJ1-5; 9 bases map to TRBD1. The CDR3 is 14 amino acids. With V trimmed by 8 bases and J by 3 bases, 5 bases remained unmatched. Germline V gene sequence: CDR1 SNHLY, CDR2 FYNNEI. The CDR3 loop reads CASSTGGYNQPQHF. The CDR3 nucleotides read TGTGCCAGCTCGACAGGGGGTTACAATCAGCCCCAGCATTTT.

This chain links TRBV9 with TRBJ2-2; D might be TRBD1 or TRBD2, each matching 7 bases. The length of the CDR3 is 16 residues. The V gene lost 4 bases and the J gene lost 2 bases, with 15 bases spanning the gap. The germline V gene encodes CDR1 SGDLS and CDR2 YYNGEE. CDR3 residues: CASSPHRGLNTGELFF. The DNA of the CDR3 is TGTGCCAGCAGCCCCCACAGGGGACTAAACACCGGGGAGCTGTTTTTT.

The chain uses TRBV18 and TRBJ2-5; 7 bases are a match to TRBD1. With 2 bases clipped from V and 5 bases from J, the junction kept 5 bases outside the gene matches. Germline-derived CDR1 and CDR2 are KGHSH and LQKENI. CDR3 length: 14 residues. CDR3 bases: TGTGCCAGCTCACCAAGTACAGGGGTGGAGACCCAGTACTTC. As protein: CASSPSTGVETQYF.

This clone has more than one count but fewer than ten. The chain combines TRBV2 with TRBJ1-4, with D maybe TRBD1 (6 bases). Germline-derived CDR1 and CDR2 are SNHLY and FYNNEI. V was clipped by 2 bases and J by 10 bases, with 20 bases between them. The CDR3 sequence is 16 residues long. The CDR3 spells CASSESSTGNYGKLFF. Here the CDR3 DNA reads TGTGCCAGCAGTGAAAGTAGCACAGGGAATTACGGAAAACTGTTTTTT. Full variable domain (outside the CDR3, taken from reference TRBV2 and TRBJ1-4): EPEVTQTPSHQVTQMGQEVILRCVPISNHLYFYWYRQILGQKVEFLVSFYNNEISEKSEIFDDQFSVERPDGSNFTLKIRSTKLEDSAMYFCASSESSTGNYGKLFFGSGTQLSVL.

As concerns this clone: The junction and the germline gene differ at one end; a read error may be behind it. V gene TRBV7-7 combines with J gene TRBJ2-6, with a tentative D call TRBD2 (6 bases). Germline V lookup: CDR1 SSHAT, CDR2 FNYEAQ (reference sequence). The CDR3 length is 15 residues. The CDR3 protein is CASSLGAGGANVLTF. In DNA, the CDR3 is TGTGCTAGCAGCTTAGGGGCGGGAGGGGCCAACGTCCTGACTTTC.

This clone was recorded at least ten times. For the CDR3, the DNA is TGTGCCAGCAGTCTAGACGGGGCAGGGGGCTACACCTTC. Translation: CASSLDGAGGYTF. This rearrangement joins TRBV3-1 (or the pseudogene TRBV3-2) to TRBJ1-2; TRBD1 might be the D (5 bases). Germline V lookup: CDR1 LGHDT, CDR2 YNNKEL (reference sequence). This CDR3 has 13 residues. With 6 bases removed from V and 8 bases from J, the gap between germline ends came to 16 bases.

The chain links TRBV6-5 to TRBJ1-2; 10 nucleotides align to TRBD1. The CDR3 consists of 14 residues. V gave up 2 bases and J gave up 9 bases; unmatched junction bases: 6. Looked up from germline, CDR1 is MNHEY and CDR2 is SVGAGI. CDR3 sequence: CASSYEGQGRSYTF. The CDR3 nucleotides are TGTGCCAGCAGTTACGAGGGACAGGGGAGAAGCTACACCTTC.

V is TRBV10-3 and J is TRBJ2-1; D gene ambiguous. This CDR3 has 13 amino acids. With 0 bases removed from V and 5 bases from J, the gap between germline ends came to 5 bases. Per germline, CDR1 ENHRY and CDR2 SYGVKD. The CDR3 DNA reads TGTGCCATCAGTGAGTCGGTGGACAATGAGCAGTTCTTC. It yields the protein CAISESVDNEQFF.

V and J are TRBV3-1 (or the pseudogene TRBV3-2) and TRBJ1-5; D remains unclear. This CDR3 is 14 amino acids long. Germline V gene lookup returns CDR1 LGHDT and CDR2 YNNKEL (reference sequence). The V end was cut by 5 bases, the J end by 1 base, with 9 bases between. CDR3 sequence reads: CASSWSASNQPQHF. The CDR3 bases are TGTGCCAGCAGCTGGTCGGCGAGCAATCAGCCCCAGCATTTT.

This chain connects TRBV7-8 to TRBJ2-5, with a possible D match to TRBD2 (6 bases). V lost 7 bases, J lost 4 bases, and 16 bases lay in between. Germline V CDR1 and CDR2: SGHVS, FQNEAQ. This CDR3 is 14 amino acids long. Written as DNA, the CDR3 is TGTGCCAGCACCCGAGCACTAGCCGGAGAGACCCAGTACTTC. This gives the protein CASTRALAGETQYF.

This chain connects TRBV18 to TRBJ1-4; 11 nucleotides agree with TRBD1. Trimming removed 5 bases from V and 7 bases from J; junction bases left unmatched: 9. The CDR3 sequence is 16 residues long. Germline V gene sequence: CDR1 KGHSH, CDR2 LQKENI. As DNA, the CDR3 is TGTGCCAGCTCAGAGACTTTCGGGACAGGGGGTGAAAAACTGTTTTTT. Amino acids: CASSETFGTGGEKLFF.

This clone was seen once. The CDR3 DNA reads TGTGCCAGCAGCTTGACCAGGGGGCTGTTAGTCTCACCCCTCCACTTT. This translates into CASSLTRGLLVSPLHF. The chain is built from TRBV5-4 and TRBJ1-6; 8 bases align to TRBD1. Germline values: CDR1 SGHNT, CDR2 YYREEE (reference sequence). The J segment lost 10 bases and the V segment lost 1 base, leaving 10 bases of the junction unmatched. The CDR3 runs to 16 residues. The full variable domain, completed using reference TRBV5-4 and TRBJ1-6, is ETGVTQSPTHLIKTRGQQVTLRCSSQSGHNTVSWYQQALGQGPQFIFQYYREEENGRGNFPPRFSGLQFPNYSSELNVNALELDDSALYLCASSLTRGLLVSPLHFGNGTRLTVT.

Details on this clone: Other DNA sequences in the same sample also yield this CDR3. The chain combines TRBV4-2 with TRBJ2-3; 9 nucleotides line up with TRBD2. The V segment lost 0 bases and the J segment 5 bases; nucleotides outside the gene matches: 15. Per the germline V gene, CDR1 is LGHNA and CDR2 is YNFKEQ. This CDR3 region has 19 residues. CDR3 coding DNA: TGTGCCAGCAGCCAAGAGCCAGCGGGAGGCTCCTACCGGGGAGATACGCAGTATTTT. Encoded protein: CASSQEPAGGSYRGDTQYF.

The chain couples TRBV28 to TRBJ2-7, with D possibly being TRBD1 (5 bases). The ends were cut back, 4 bases at V and 2 bases at J, with 12 bases in the middle. Looked up from germline, CDR1 is MDHEN and CDR2 is SYDVKM. The CDR3 extends over 14 amino acids. CDR3 coding DNA: TGTGCCAGCAGTTGGGCAGGGAAGACCTACGAGCAGTACTTC. It is translated as CASSWAGKTYEQYF. The complete variable domain, with remaining parts taken from reference TRBV28 and TRBJ2-7, reads DVKVTQSSRYLVKRTGEKVFLECVQDMDHENMFWYRQDPGLGLRLIYFSYDVKMKEKGDIPEGYSVSREKKERFSLILESASTNQTSMYLCASSWAGKTYEQYFGPGTRLTVT.

This rearrangement joins TRBV5-1 to TRBJ1-2; D gene ambiguous. Germline lookup yields CDR1 SGHRS and CDR2 YFSETQ. V was cut by 0 bases and J by 5 bases, with 14 bases left in between. The CDR3 has 15 residues. CDR3 nucleotide sequence: TGCGCCAGCAGCTTGGCAACGGGGTTGAGATATGGCTACACCTTC. It is translated as CASSLATGLRYGYTF. Together with reference TRBV5-1 and TRBJ1-2, the CDR3 gives the full variable domain: KAGVTQTPRYLIKTRGQQVTLSCSPISGHRSVSWYQQTPGQGLQFLFEYFSETQRNKGNFPGRFSGRQFSNSRSEMNVSTLELGDSALYLCASSLATGLRYGYTFGSGTRLTVV.

The chain combines TRBV28 with TRBJ2-7; 7 bases line up with TRBD1. Germline V CDR1 and CDR2: MDHEN, SYDVKM. The J segment lost 0 bases and the V segment lost 10 bases, leaving 3 bases of the junction unmatched. The CDR3 consists of 12 residues. CDR3 sequence: CATGDSSYEQYF. As DNA, the CDR3 is TGTGCCACCGGGGACAGCTCCTACGAGCAGTACTTC.

The chain couples TRBV10-3 to TRBJ2-3, with 8 bases that match TRBD2. The CDR3 runs to 16 residues. Unmatched junction bases numbered 10, after V lost 3 bases and J lost 5 bases. Germline-derived CDR1 and CDR2 are ENHRY and SYGVKD. The chain's CDR3 is CAISDTAGGTRDTQYF. The CDR3 DNA is TGTGCCATCAGTGATACGGCGGGGGGAACTAGAGATACGCAGTATTTT.

The chain uses TRBV6-5 and TRBJ1-1, with D tentatively TRBD1 (5 bases). V was cut by 2 bases and J by 8 bases, with 18 bases left in between. The CDR3 has 15 amino acids. The V gene's germline CDR1 is MNHEY and CDR2 SVGAGI. The CDR3 DNA reads TGTGCCAGCAGTTACCAACCGGGGAGGGGAATGGAAGCTTTCTTT. It yields the protein CASSYQPGRGMEAFF.

The V call is TRBV9, the J call TRBJ1-2, with TRBD1 as a possible D gene (6 bases). V was trimmed by 4 bases and J by 5 bases, leaving 12 bases between them. The length of the CDR3 is 13 residues. From germline, CDR1 is SGDLS and CDR2 YYNGEE. CDR3 nucleotide sequence: TGTGCCAGCAGCTCCCCAGGGGATTATGGCTACACCTTC. Its translation: CASSSPGDYGYTF.

The J gene is TRBJ1-1, the V gene TRBV18; perhaps TRBD1 as D (5 bases). V dropped 2 bases and J dropped 1 base, with 14 bases sitting between them. Germline CDR1 and CDR2: KGHSH and LQKENI. The CDR3 spans 16 residues. CDR3 region: CASSPNPRGPNTEAFF. In DNA form, the CDR3 reads TGTGCCAGCTCACCAAACCCGAGGGGTCCGAACACTGAAGCTTTCTTT.

The CDR3 region has the DNA TGCAGCGTTGCTGTGGCAGCGGGGGATTTCAATGAGCAGTTCTTC. It encodes CSVAVAAGDFNEQFF. The genes are TRBV29-1 and TRBJ2-1, with TRBD2 identical over 8 bases. This CDR3 contains 15 residues. J gave up 6 bases and V 4 bases, and 11 bases lay outside the gene matches. Per the germline V gene, CDR1 is SQVTM and CDR2 is ANQGSEA.

This sequence joins TRBV7-2 and TRBJ2-3, with D uncertain. Deletions cut 1 base from V and 2 bases from J, with 10 bases between. The CDR3 has 15 residues. CDR1 and CDR2 (germline): SGHTA, FQGNSA. The CDR3 DNA sequence: TGTGCCAGCAGCTTAGACTTTGGCGACACAGATACGCAGTATTTT. Amino acid sequence: CASSLDFGDTDTQYF. Using reference TRBV7-2 and TRBJ2-3 for the parts outside the CDR3, the full variable domain is GAGVSQSPSNKVTEKGKDVELRCDPISGHTALYWYRQSLGQGLEFLIYFQGNSAPDKSGLPSDRFSAERTGGSVSTLTIQRTQQEDSAVYLCASSLDFGDTDTQYFGPGTRLTVL.

This chain links TRBV7-2 with TRBJ2-7; a weak D match, TRBD1 (6 bases). With 5 bases removed from V and 0 bases from J, the gap between germline ends came to 20 bases. Germline CDR1 is SGHTA and CDR2 is FQGNSA. The CDR3 totals 17 residues. CDR3 DNA sequence: TGTGCCAGCAGCATCGAACACGACAGGTTTAGCTCCTACGAGCAGTACTTC. This sequence encodes CASSIEHDRFSSYEQYF. The whole variable domain, filled in from reference TRBV7-2 and TRBJ2-7, reads GAGVSQSPSNKVTEKGKDVELRCDPISGHTALYWYRQSLGQGLEFLIYFQGNSAPDKSGLPSDRFSAERTGGSVSTLTIQRTQQEDSAVYLCASSIEHDRFSSYEQYFGPGTRLTVT.